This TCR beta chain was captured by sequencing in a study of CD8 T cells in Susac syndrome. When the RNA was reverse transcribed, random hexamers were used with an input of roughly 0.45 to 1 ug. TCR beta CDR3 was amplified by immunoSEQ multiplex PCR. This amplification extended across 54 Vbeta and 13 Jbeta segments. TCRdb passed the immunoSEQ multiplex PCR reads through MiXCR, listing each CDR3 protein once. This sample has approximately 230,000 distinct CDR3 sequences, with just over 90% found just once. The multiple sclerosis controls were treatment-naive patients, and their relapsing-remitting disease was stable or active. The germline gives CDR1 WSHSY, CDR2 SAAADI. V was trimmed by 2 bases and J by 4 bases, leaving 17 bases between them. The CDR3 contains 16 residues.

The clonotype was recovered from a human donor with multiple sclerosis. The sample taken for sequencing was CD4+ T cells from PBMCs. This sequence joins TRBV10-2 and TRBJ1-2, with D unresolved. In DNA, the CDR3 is TGCGCCAGCAGTGAGCGCCCCTCGAGGGAGGGCTATGGCTACACCTTC. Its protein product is CASSERPSREGYGYTF.